The rows below give T cell receptor beta chains drawn from one sample of a study of blood T cell repertoires in COVID-19. Produced via immunoSEQ multiplex PCR; TCRdb's table is partial and in-frame only. The sample contains about half a million clones, approximately 85% of which appear only once. The material sequenced was peripheral blood. Receptor source: a human donor in a cohort sampled during active COVID-19. Both conserved end residues are part of each CDR3. D genes are given only for firm matches. Size values are once, few and many counts, or a class for expanded clones, and some rows have none.

CASSFRGDSYYEQYF TGTGCCAGCAGTTTTCGTGGGGACTCGTACTACGAGCAGTACTTC . TRBV27 . TRBJ2-7 15
CASSLSAGFSGNTIYF TGTGCCAGCAGTTTAAGCGCCGGATTCTCTGGAAACACCATATATTTT . TRBV28 . TRBJ1-3 16
CASSLLGQNNSPLHF TGTGCCAGCAGCTTACTTGGGCAAAATAATTCACCCCTCCACTTT . TRBV7-2 . TRBJ1-6 15
CASERTGGAFF TGTGCCAGCGAAAGGACAGGGGGAGCTTTCTTT . TRBV2 TRBD1 TRBJ1-1 11
CASSITSGRSYEQFF TGTGCCAGTAGTATAACTAGCGGGAGATCATATGAGCAGTTCTTC . TRBV19 TRBD2 TRBJ2-1 15
CASSIDREGNQPQHF TGTGCCAGTAGTATCGACAGGGAGGGCAATCAGCCCCAGCATTTT . TRBV19 TRBD1 TRBJ1-5 15
CASSLDGNYEQYF TGTGCCAGCAGCTTAGACGGGAACTACGAGCAGTACTTC . TRBV7-2 . TRBJ2-7 13
CASSGTENTEAFF TGTGCCAGCAGCGGGACAGAGAACACTGAAGCTTTCTTT . TRBV27 TRBD1 TRBJ1-1 13
CASSEGVERTGTNQPQHF TGTGCCAGCAGTGAAGGTGTAGAGAGGACAGGGACCAATCAGCCCCAGCATTTT . TRBV6-1 TRBD1 TRBJ1-5 18
CASSKTSGSYNEQFF TGTGCCAGCAGCAAGACTAGCGGTTCCTACAATGAGCAGTTCTTC . TRBV5-6 TRBD2 TRBJ2-1 15
CASSTYDRGITGELFF TGTGCCAGCAGCACATACGACAGGGGAATCACCGGGGAGCTGTTTTTT . TRBV5-6 TRBD1 TRBJ2-2 16
CSVVKGFNEQFF TGCAGCGTTGTTAAGGGGTTCAATGAGCAGTTCTTC . TRBV29-1 . TRBJ2-1 12
CASSLGLNYGYTF TGTGCCAGCAGTTTGGGGCTTAACTATGGCTACACCTTC . TRBV28 . TRBJ1-2 13
CASSSRTGGWTEAFF TGTGCCAGCAGCTCAAGGACAGGGGGCTGGACTGAAGCTTTCTTT . TRBV5-4 TRBD1 TRBJ1-1 15
CASSINGGFDYGYTF TGTGCCAGTAGTATAAACGGGGGGTTCGACTATGGCTACACCTTC . TRBV19 . TRBJ1-2 15
CASSLSIGRDSRSFGETQYF TGTGCCAGCAGTTTATCGATTGGGAGGGATTCGAGGAGTTTTGGAGAGACCCAGTACTTC few TRBV27 TRBD2 TRBJ2-5 20
CASRGGWGSGRVYNEQFF TGTGCCAGTAGGGGTGGTTGGGGTAGCGGGAGAGTTTACAATGAGCAGTTCTTC . TRBV19 TRBD2 TRBJ2-1 18
CASSSEGAFPVNTEAFF TGCGCCAGCAGCTCCGAGGGGGCCTTTCCGGTGAACACTGAAGCTTTCTTT . TRBV5-1 TRBD1 TRBJ1-1 17
CASSLSYQETQYF TGTGCCAGCAGTTTATCATACCAAGAGACCCAGTACTTC once TRBV28 . TRBJ2-5 13
CASSIVAGFGTEAFF TGTGCCAGTAGTATAGTGGCAGGGTTCGGGACTGAAGCTTTCTTT . TRBV19 . TRBJ1-1 15
CASSLREGDSPLHF TGTGCCAGCAGCCTTAGGGAGGGGGATTCACCCCTCCACTTT . TRBV9 . TRBJ1-6 14
CASSFAGEKLFF TGTGCCAGCAGCTTCGCGGGGGAAAAACTGTTTTTT . TRBV7-9 . TRBJ1-4 12
CAWSPGGPPGTQYF TGTGCCTGGAGTCCAGGGGGCCCCCCGGGGACCCAGTACTTC . TRBV30 TRBD1 TRBJ2-5 14
CASTVAGGSYEQYF TGTGCCAGTACCGTAGCGGGAGGCTCCTACGAGCAGTACTTC . TRBV19 TRBD2 TRBJ2-7 14
CASSMGWGEVQETQYF TGTGCCAGTAGTATGGGTTGGGGGGAAGTACAAGAGACCCAGTACTTC once TRBV19 . TRBJ2-5 16
CASSYGTGERDTQYF TGTGCCAGCAGCTACGGGACAGGGGAACGGGATACGCAGTATTTT few TRBV7-9 TRBD1 TRBJ2-3 15
CASSVAEDWNSPLHF TGTGCCAGCAGCGTAGCTGAAGACTGGAATTCACCCCTCCACTTT . TRBV9 . TRBJ1-6 15
CAWSRNRGGTNSPLHF TGTGCCTGGAGCCGAAACAGGGGCGGCACCAATTCACCCCTCCACTTT . TRBV30 TRBD1 TRBJ1-6 16
CASSLGTDPGNTIYF TGTGCCAGCAGCCTAGGGACAGACCCTGGAAACACCATATATTTT . TRBV7-2 TRBD1 TRBJ1-3 15
CASSPRGGELFF TGTGCCAGCAGCCCCCGAGGAGGGGAGCTGTTTTTT . TRBV9 . TRBJ2-2 12
CASSSDRGESMNTEAFF TGTGCCAGCAGTTCAGACAGGGGTGAATCCATGAACACTGAAGCTTTCTTT . TRBV27 TRBD1 TRBJ1-1 17
CSASGQGKALDYGYTF TGCAGTGCTAGTGGACAGGGAAAGGCCCTAGACTATGGCTACACCTTC . TRBV20-1 TRBD1 TRBJ1-2 16
CASSPNLGASGHVNEQFF TGTGCCAGCAGCCCTAACCTGGGTGCTAGCGGGCATGTCAATGAGCAGTTCTTC once TRBV11-2 TRBD2 TRBJ2-1 18
CASSPMRELNTGELFF TGTGCCAGCAGCCCTATGAGGGAGTTGAACACCGGGGAGCTGTTTTTT few TRBV9 . TRBJ2-2 16
CSVVGALNTEAFF TGCAGCGTCGTCGGAGCTCTGAACACTGAAGCTTTCTTT . TRBV29-1 . TRBJ1-1 13
CASSPTGDSYNEQFF TGTGCCAGCAGCCCCACAGGGGACTCCTACAATGAGCAGTTCTTC . TRBV7-3 TRBD1 TRBJ2-1 15
CASSRQAQNTEAFF TGTGCCAGCAGTCGACAGGCACAGAACACTGAAGCTTTCTTT . TRBV6-6 . TRBJ1-1 14
CASSQLGGGPKHF TGTGCCAGCAGCCAGCTCGGAGGCGGTCCAAAGCACTTC . TRBV3-1/TRBV3-2 . TRBJ2-7 13
CAIRSTGPGNTEAFF TGTGCCATCAGGTCGACAGGGCCCGGGAACACTGAAGCTTTCTTT . TRBV10-3 TRBD1 TRBJ1-1 15
CASSQDSGSGDTQYF TGTGCCAGCAGCCAAGATTCGGGGTCAGGAGATACGCAGTATTTT . TRBV3-1/TRBV3-2 . TRBJ2-3 15
CASSLAGGDQETQYF TGTGCCAGCAGCTTGGCCGGGGGAGATCAAGAGACCCAGTACTTC . TRBV5-6 . TRBJ2-5 15
CASSTRGVRGTQYF TGTGCCAGCAGTACCAGGGGGGTTAGGGGTACGCAGTATTTT . TRBV14 . TRBJ2-3 14
CASSEHRMNTEAFF TGTGCCAGCAGTGAACACAGAATGAACACTGAAGCTTTCTTT . TRBV25-1 . TRBJ1-1 14
CASSPGQGPYEQYF TGTGCCAGCAGCCCAGGACAGGGACCCTACGAGCAGTACTTC . TRBV11-2 TRBD1 TRBJ2-7 14
CASSKGILYNEQFF TGTGCCAGCAGCAAGGGGATTCTATACAATGAGCAGTTCTTC . TRBV5-8 . TRBJ2-1 14
CASRDTGGLTNTGELFF TGTGCCAGCAGGGACACCGGGGGATTAACGAACACCGGGGAGCTGTTTTTT . TRBV5-6 . TRBJ2-2 17
CRMDRGLGYTF TGCAGGATGGACAGGGGGCTTGGCTACACCTTC . TRBV20-1 TRBD1 TRBJ1-2 11